A selection of T cell receptor beta chains follows, all from one sample in a study of CXCR3-negative and CXCR3-positive naive CD8 T cells. Using the 5' RACE reads, TCRdb records one entry per CDR3 protein without DNA. The repertoire table contains about 150,000 distinct CDR3 sequences. Sequencing was done on a sample of naive CXCR3+ CD8+ T cells from blood. These receptors came from a human donor in good health. Some clones in this sample may be carry-over from other donors' samples. The CDR3 runs from the conserved cysteine through the conserved F or W.

j_call	v_call	cdr3_aa
TRBJ1-3	TRBV15	CATSRAKEPGNTIYF
TRBJ2-7	TRBV10-1	CASRDRGPGYEQYF
TRBJ2-7	TRBV7-9	CASSSGQGAPEQYF
TRBJ2-7	TRBV4-3	CASSQDAGWYEQYF
TRBJ2-7	TRBV2	CASSLSGWQGYEQYF
TRBJ2-5	TRBV6-5	CASSFLDGETQYF
TRBJ2-1	TRBV27	CASSLVQDIMGEQFF
TRBJ2-2	TRBV4-3	CASSQDSSRGEGGEVFF
TRBJ1-5	TRBV10-3	CAISQSGSNQPQHF
TRBJ2-7	TRBV23-1	CASSLLVTPGQIDYEQYF
TRBJ2-7	TRBV12-3/TRBV12-4	CASSSSGGAHEQYF
TRBJ2-1	TRBV4-1	CASSQENSRYNEQFF
TRBJ2-7	TRBV14	CASGTTAPGEQYF
TRBJ2-1	TRBV19	CASSEGGAYNEQFF
TRBJ2-7	TRBV29-1	CSVADEAHEQYF
TRBJ1-1	TRBV29-1	CSVGPGTENTEAFF
TRBJ1-3	TRBV2	CASSERQGPGNTIYF
TRBJ2-5	TRBV15	CATSLGGRETQYF
TRBJ2-7	TRBV7-2	CASSLGGLAGAYEQYF
TRBJ2-2	TRBV29-1	CSVARLNTGELFF
TRBJ1-2	TRBV9	CASSTGGYYGYTF
TRBJ2-7	TRBV21-1	CASIFKTGSPYEQYF
TRBJ2-1	TRBV2	CASRTASYNEQFF
TRBJ2-1	TRBV5-4	CASSLELAGGLGGQFF